This T cell receptor (beta chain) came from a study of response to subunit inactivated influenza vaccine (dated by TCRdb to about 2018). About the full investigation: Deep quantitative T cell receptor repertoire profiling was used in the study to track responses to a trivalent subunit inactivated influenza vaccine.

The library was prepared using RT-PCR. The listed sequencing device is Illumina HiSeq 2500. The public reads were reprocessed in TCRdb via fastp at Q25 and MiXCR, keeping in-frame beta chains. CDR3 protein duplicates are merged, each entry listing the most common genes and DNA. The sample includes about 580,000 distinct CDR3 sequences, with around 15% observed a single time. Jointly, the top ten make up 11% of the sample. The table lists this clonotype with a few counts. The antigen this receptor binds is unknown. One base away there is no much larger clone; base qualities are not given. Looking up the germline V gene (reference sequence) yields CDR1 GTSNPN and CDR2 SVGIG. Reading from cysteine to phenylalanine, the CDR3 counts 13 amino acids. CDR3 DNA only is kept here, 39 bases in frame from base 1. V is reduced by 2 bases and J by 4 bases, leaving a spacing of 11 bases between them. General findings and caveats noted by the study authors: The authors suggested that each seasonal influenza vaccination may recruit only a limited number of new T cells.

The V and J segments used are TRBV30 and TRBJ2-5; 6 matching bases give a weak D call of TRBD1. The source material was PBMCs from blood, sampled 11 to 12 days after vaccination. The sequence was collected from a man over 45 who received an inactivated influenza vaccine. Donor details come from another sample of the same person, matched by shared clones. The CDR3 is CAWSWSGAETQYF. The DNA sequence follows: TGTGCCTGGAGTTGGTCAGGGGCAGAGACCCAGTACTTC.